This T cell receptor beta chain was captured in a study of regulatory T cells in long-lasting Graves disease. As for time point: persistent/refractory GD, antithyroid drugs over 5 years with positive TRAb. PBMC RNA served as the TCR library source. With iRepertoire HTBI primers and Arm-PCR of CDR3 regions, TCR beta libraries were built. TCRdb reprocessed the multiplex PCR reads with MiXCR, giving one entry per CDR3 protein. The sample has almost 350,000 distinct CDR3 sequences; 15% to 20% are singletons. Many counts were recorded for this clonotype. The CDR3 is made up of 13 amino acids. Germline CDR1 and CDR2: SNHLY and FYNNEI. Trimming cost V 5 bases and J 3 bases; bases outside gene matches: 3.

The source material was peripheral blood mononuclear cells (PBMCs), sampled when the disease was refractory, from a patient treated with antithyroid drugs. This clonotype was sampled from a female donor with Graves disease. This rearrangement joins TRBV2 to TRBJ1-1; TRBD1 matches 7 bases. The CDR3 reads CASSNDRDTEAFF. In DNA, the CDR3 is TGTGCCAGCAGTAACGACAGGGACACTGAAGCTTTCTTT.